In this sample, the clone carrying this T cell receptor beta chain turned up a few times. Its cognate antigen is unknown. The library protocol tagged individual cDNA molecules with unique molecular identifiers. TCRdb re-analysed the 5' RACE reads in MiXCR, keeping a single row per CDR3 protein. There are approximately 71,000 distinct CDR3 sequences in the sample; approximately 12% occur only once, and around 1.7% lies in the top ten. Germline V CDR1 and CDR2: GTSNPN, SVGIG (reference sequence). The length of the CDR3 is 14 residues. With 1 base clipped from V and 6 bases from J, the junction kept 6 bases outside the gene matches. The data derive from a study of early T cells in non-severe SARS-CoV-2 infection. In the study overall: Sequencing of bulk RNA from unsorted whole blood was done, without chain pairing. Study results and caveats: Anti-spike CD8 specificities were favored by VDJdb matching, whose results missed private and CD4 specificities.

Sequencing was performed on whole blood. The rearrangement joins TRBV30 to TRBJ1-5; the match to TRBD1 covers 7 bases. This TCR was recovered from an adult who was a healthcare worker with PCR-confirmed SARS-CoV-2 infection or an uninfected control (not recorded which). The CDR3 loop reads CAWSEGALGQPQHF. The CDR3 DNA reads TGTGCCTGGAGTGAGGGGGCGCTGGGTCAGCCCCAGCATTTT.